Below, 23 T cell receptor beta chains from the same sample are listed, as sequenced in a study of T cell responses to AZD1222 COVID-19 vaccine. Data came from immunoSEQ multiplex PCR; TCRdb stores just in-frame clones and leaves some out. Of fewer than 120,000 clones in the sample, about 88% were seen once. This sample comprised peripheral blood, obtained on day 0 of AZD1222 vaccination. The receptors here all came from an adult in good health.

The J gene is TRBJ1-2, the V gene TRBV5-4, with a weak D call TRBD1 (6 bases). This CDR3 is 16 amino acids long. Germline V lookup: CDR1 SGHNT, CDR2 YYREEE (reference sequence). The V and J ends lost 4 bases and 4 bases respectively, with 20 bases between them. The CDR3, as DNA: TGTGCCAGCAGCCCGACCCTGACAGGAGAACCCTATGGCTACACCTTC. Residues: CASSPTLTGEPYGYTF.

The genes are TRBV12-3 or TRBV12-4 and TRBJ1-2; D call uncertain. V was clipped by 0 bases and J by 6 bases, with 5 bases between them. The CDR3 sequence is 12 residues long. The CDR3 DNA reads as TGTGCCAGCAGTTTAGCGCTGAATGGCTACACCTTC. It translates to CASSLALNGYTF.

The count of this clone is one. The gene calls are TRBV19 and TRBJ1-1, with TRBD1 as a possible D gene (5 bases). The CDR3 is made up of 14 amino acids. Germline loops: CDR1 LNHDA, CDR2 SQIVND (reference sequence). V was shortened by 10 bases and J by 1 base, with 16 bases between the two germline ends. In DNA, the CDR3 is TGTGCCACCCAGAAGGGGATATCGAACACTGAAGCTTTCTTT. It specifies CATQKGISNTEAFF.

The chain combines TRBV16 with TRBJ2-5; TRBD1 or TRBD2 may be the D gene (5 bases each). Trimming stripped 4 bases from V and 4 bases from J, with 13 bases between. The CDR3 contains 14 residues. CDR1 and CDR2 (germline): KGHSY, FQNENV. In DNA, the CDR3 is TGTGCCAGCAGCCCCTCAAGGGGAGCAGAGACCCAGTACTTC. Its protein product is CASSPSRGAETQYF.

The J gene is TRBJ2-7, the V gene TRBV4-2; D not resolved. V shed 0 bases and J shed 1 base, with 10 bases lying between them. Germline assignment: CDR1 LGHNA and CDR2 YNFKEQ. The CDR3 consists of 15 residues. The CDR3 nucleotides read TGTGCCAGCAGCCAAGATCAGTCAGGATCCTACGAGCAGTACTTC. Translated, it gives CASSQDQSGSYEQYF.

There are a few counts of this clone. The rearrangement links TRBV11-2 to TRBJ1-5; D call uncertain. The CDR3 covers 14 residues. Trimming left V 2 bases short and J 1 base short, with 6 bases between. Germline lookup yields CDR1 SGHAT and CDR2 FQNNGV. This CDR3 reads CASSLQPSNQPQHF. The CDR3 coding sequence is TGTGCCAGCAGCTTACAACCGAGCAATCAGCCCCAGCATTTT.

CDR3 in DNA: TGTGCCAGCAGCTTTCCCGGGTCCAGGAATTCACCCCTCCACTTT. Its protein is CASSFPGSRNSPLHF. The V gene is TRBV7-9, the J gene TRBJ1-6; D unresolved. The germline CDR1 and CDR2 sequences are SEHNR and FQNEAQ (reference sequence). This CDR3 is 15 amino acids long. Trimming removed 3 bases at V and 7 bases at J, with 13 bases between. Together with reference TRBV7-9 and TRBJ1-6, the CDR3 gives the full variable domain: DTGVSQNPRHKITKRGQNVTFRCDPISEHNRLYWYRQTLGQGPEFLTYFQNEAQLEKSRLLSDRFSAERPKGSFSTLEIQRTEQGDSAMYLCASSFPGSRNSPLHFGNGTRLTVT.

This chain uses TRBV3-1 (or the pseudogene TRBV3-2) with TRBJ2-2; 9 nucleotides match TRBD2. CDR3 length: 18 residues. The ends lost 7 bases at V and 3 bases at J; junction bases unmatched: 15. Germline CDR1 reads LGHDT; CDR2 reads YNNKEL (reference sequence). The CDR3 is CASTPGGSGRSYTGELFF. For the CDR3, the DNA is TGTGCCAGCACCCCGGGGGGTAGCGGGAGAAGTTACACCGGGGAGCTGTTTTTT.

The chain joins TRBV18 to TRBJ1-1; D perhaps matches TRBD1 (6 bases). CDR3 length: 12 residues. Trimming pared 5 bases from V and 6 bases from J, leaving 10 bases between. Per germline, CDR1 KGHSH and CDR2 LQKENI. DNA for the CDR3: TGTGCCAGCTCAACGGGGACACCTGAAGCTTTCTTT. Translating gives CASSTGTPEAFF. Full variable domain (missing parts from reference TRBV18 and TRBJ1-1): NAGVMQNPRHLVRRRGQEARLRCSPMKGHSHVYWYRQLPEEGLKFMVYLQKENIIDESGMPKERFSAEFPKEGPSILRIQQVVRGDSAAYFCASSTGTPEAFFGQGTRLTVV.

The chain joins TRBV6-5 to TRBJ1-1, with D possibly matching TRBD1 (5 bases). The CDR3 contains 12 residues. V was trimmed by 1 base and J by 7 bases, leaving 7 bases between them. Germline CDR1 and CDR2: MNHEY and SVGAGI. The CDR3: CASSYFQGEAFF. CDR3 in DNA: TGTGCCAGCAGTTACTTCCAGGGTGAAGCTTTCTTT.

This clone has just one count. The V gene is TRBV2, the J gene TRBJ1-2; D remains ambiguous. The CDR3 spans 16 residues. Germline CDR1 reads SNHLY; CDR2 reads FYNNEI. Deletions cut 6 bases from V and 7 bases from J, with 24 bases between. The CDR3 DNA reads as TGTGCCAGCAGCCAAGAAGGTGGTGTCCCCCAGACTGGCTACACCTTC. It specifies CASSQEGGVPQTGYTF. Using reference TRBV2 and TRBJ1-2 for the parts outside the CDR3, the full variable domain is EPEVTQTPSHQVTQMGQEVILRCVPISNHLYFYWYRQILGQKVEFLVSFYNNEISEKSEIFDDQFSVERPDGSNFTLKIRSTKLEDSAMYFCASSQEGGVPQTGYTFGSGTRLTVV.

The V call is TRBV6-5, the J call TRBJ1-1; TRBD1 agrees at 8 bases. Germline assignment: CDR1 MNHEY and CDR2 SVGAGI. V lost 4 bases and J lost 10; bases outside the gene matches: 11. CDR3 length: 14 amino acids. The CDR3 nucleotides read TGTGCCAGCAGTTCCACGACAGGGGCGCAGGTAGCTTTCTTT. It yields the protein CASSSTTGAQVAFF.

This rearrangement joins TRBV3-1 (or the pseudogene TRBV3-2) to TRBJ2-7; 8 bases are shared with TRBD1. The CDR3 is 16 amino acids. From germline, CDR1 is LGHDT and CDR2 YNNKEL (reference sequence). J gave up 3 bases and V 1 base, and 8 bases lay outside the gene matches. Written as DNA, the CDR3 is TGTGCCAGCAGCCAAGTTTCACAGGGGGTGAACTACGAGCAGTACTTC. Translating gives CASSQVSQGVNYEQYF.

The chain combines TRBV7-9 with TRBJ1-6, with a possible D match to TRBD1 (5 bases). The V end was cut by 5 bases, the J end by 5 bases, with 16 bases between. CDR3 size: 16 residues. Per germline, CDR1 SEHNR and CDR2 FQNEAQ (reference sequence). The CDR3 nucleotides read TGTGCCAGCAGCCCCTCCCCTCCAGGGAATAATTCACCCCTCCACTTT. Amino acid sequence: CASSPSPPGNNSPLHF. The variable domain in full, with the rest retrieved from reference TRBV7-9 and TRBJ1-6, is DTGVSQNPRHKITKRGQNVTFRCDPISEHNRLYWYRQTLGQGPEFLTYFQNEAQLEKSRLLSDRFSAERPKGSFSTLEIQRTEQGDSAMYLCASSPSPPGNNSPLHFGNGTRLTVT.

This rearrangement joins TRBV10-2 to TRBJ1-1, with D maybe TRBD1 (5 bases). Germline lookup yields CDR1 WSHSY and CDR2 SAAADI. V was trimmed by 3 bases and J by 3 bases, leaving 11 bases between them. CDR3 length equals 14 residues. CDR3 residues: CASSDPGLDTEAFF. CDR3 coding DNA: TGCGCCAGCAGTGACCCAGGGCTGGACACTGAAGCTTTCTTT.

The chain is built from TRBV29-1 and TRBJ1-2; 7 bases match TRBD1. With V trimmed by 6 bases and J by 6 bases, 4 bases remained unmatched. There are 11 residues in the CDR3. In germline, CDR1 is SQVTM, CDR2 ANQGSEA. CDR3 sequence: CSVPQGDGYTF. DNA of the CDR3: TGCAGCGTACCCCAGGGGGATGGCTACACCTTC.

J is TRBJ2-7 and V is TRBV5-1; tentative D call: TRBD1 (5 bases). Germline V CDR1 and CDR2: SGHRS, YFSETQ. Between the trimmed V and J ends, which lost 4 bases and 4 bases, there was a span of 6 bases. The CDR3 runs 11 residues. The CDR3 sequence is CASSRGYEQYF. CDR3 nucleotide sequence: TGCGCCAGCAGCAGGGGATACGAGCAGTACTTC.

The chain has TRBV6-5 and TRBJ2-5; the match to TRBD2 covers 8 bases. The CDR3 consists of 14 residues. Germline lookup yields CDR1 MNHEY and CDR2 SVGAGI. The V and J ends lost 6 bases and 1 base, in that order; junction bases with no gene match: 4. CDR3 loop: CASRGTSAQETQYF. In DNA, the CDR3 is TGTGCCAGCAGAGGGACTAGTGCCCAAGAGACCCAGTACTTC.

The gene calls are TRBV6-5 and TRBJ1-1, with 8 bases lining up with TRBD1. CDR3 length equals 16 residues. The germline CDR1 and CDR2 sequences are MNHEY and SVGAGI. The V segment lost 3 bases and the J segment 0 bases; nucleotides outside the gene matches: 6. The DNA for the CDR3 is TGTGCCAGCAGTTATGACAGGGGACACTTGAACACTGAAGCTTTCTTT. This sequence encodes CASSYDRGHLNTEAFF.

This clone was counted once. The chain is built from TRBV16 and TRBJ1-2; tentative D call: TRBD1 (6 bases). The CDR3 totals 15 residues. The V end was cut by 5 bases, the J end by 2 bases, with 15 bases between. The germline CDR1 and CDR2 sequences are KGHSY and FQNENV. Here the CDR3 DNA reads TGTGCCAGCAGCTCACAACGGACAGCGAACTATGGCTACACCTTC. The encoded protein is CASSSQRTANYGYTF.

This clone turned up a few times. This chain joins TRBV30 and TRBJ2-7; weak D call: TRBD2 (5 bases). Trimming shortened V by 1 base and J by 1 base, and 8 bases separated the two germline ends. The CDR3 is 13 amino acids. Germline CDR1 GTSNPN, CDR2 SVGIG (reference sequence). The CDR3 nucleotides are TGTGCCTGGAGTGCCGGGATGTCCTACGAGCAGTACTTC. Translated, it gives CAWSAGMSYEQYF. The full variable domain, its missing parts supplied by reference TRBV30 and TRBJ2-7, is SQTIHQWPATLVQPVGSPLSLECTVEGTSNPNLYWYRQAAGRGLQLLFYSVGIGQISSEVPQNLSASRPQDRQFILSSKKLLLSDSGFYLCAWSAGMSYEQYFGPGTRLTVT.

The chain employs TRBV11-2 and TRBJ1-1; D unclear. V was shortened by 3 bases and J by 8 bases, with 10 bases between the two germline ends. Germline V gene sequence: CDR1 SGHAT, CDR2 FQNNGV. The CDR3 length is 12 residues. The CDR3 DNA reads TGTGCCAGCAGCTTGGGCGGCATGGAAGCTTTCTTT. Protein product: CASSLGGMEAFF.

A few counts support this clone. CDR3 sequence (DNA): TGTGCTAGTGGTTTGGTAGCTTTAGGGAACGGGGAGCTGTTTTTT. This gives the protein CASGLVALGNGELFF. The J gene is TRBJ2-2, the V gene TRBV12-5; D is undetermined. With 0 bases removed from V and 7 bases from J, the gap between germline ends came to 12 bases. The length of the CDR3 is 15 residues. CDR1 and CDR2 from the germline V gene are LGHNT and FRNRAP.